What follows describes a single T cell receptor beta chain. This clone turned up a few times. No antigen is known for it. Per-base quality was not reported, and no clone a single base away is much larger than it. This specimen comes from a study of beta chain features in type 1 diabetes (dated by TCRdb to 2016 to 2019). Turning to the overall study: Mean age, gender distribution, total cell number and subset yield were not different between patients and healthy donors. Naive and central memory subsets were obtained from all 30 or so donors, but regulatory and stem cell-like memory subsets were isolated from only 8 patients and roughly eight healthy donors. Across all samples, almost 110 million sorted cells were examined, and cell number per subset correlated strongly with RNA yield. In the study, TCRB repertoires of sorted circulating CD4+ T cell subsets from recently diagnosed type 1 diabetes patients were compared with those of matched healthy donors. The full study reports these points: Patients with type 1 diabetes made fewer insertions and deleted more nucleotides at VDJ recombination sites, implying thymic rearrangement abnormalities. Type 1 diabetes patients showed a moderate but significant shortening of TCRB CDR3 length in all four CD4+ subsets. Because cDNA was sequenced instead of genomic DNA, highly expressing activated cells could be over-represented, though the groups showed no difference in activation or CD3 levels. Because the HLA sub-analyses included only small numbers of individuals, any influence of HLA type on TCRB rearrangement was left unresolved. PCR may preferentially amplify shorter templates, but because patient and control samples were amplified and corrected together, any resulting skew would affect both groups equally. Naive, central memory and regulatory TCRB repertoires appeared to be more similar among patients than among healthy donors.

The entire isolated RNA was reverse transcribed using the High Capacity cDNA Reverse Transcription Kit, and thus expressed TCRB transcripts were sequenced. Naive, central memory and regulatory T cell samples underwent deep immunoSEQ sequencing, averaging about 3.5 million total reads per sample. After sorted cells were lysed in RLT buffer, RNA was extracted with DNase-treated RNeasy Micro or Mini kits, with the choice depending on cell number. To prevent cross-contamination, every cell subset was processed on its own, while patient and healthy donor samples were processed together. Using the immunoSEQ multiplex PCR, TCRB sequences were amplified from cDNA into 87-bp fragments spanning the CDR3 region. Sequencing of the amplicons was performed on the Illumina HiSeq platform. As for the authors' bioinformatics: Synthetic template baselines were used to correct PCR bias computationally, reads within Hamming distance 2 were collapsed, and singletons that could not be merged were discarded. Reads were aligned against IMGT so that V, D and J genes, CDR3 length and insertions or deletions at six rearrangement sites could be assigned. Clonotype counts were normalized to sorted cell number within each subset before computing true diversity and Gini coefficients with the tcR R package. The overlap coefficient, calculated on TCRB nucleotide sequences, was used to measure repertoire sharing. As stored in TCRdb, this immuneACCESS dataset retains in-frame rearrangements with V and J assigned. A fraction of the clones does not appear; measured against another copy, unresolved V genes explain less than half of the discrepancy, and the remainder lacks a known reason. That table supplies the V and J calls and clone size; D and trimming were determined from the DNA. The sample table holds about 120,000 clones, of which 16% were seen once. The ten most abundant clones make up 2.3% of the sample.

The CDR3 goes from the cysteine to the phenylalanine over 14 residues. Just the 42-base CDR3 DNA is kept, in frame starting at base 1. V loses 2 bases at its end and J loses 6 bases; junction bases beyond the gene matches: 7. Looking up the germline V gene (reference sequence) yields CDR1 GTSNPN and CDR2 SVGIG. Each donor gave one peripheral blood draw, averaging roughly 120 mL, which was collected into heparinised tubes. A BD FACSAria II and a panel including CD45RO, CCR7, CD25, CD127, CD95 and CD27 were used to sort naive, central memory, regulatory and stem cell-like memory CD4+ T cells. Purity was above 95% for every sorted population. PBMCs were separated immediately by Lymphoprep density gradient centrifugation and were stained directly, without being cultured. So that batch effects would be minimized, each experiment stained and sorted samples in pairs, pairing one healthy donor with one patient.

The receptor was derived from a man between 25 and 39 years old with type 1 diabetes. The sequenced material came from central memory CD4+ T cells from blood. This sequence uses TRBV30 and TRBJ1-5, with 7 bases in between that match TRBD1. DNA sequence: TGTGCCTGGAGTCCTAGACAGGGTACTCAGCCCCAGCATTTT. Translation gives CAWSPRQGTQPQHF.